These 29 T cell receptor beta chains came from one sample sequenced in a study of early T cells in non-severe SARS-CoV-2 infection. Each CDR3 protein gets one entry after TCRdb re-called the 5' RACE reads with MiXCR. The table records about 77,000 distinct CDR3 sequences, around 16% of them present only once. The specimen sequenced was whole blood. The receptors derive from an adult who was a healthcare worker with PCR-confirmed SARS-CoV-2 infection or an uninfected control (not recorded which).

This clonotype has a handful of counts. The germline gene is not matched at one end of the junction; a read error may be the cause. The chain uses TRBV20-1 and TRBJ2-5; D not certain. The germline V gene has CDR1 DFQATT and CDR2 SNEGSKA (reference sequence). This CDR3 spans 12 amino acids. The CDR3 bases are TGCAGTGCCAGAGGTCTACAAGAGACCCAGTACTTC. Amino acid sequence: CSARGLQETQYF.

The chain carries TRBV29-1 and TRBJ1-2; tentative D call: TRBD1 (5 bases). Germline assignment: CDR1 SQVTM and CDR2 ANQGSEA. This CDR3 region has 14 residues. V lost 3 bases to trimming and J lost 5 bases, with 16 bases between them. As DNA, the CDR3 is TGCAGCGTTGAGGTCGGACCCCAGGGATATGGCTACACCTTC. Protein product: CSVEVGPQGYGYTF.

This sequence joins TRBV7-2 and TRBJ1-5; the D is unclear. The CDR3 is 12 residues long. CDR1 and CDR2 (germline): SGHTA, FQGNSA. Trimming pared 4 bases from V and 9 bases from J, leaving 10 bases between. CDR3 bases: TGTGCCAGCAGCTCGGGAATGGCGCCCCAGCATTTT. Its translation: CASSSGMAPQHF.

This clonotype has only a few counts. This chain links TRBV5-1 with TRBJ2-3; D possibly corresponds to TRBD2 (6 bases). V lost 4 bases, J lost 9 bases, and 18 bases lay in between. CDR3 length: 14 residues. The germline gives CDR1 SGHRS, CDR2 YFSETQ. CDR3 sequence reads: CASSPTKPGDTQYF. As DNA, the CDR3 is TGCGCCAGCAGCCCGACCAAACCGGGGGACACGCAGTATTTT.

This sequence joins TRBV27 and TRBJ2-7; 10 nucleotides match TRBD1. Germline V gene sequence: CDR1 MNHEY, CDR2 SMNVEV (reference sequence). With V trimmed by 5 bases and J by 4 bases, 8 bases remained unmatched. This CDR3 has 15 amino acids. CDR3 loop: CASSSGQGVMYEQYF. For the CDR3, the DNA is TGTGCCAGCAGTAGCGGACAGGGGGTTATGTACGAGCAGTACTTC.

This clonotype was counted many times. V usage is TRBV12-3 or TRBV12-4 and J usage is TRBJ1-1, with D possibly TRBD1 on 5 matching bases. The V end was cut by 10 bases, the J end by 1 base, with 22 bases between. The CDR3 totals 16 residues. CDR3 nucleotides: TGTGCCACCTCGTCGGGGGTTGGTTTTAGGAACACTGAAGCTTTCTTT. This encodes CATSSGVGFRNTEAFF.

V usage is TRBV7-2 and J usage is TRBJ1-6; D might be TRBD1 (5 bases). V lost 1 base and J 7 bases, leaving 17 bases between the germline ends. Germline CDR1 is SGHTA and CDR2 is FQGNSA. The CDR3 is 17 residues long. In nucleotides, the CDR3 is TGTGCCAGCAGCTTAGTGGGCGCTAGGGGACGGAATTCACCCCTCCACTTT. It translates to CASSLVGARGRNSPLHF. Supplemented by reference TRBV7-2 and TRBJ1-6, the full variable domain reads GAGVSQSPSNKVTEKGKDVELRCDPISGHTALYWYRQSLGQGLEFLIYFQGNSAPDKSGLPSDRFSAERTGGSVSTLTIQRTQQEDSAVYLCASSLVGARGRNSPLHFGNGTRLTVT.

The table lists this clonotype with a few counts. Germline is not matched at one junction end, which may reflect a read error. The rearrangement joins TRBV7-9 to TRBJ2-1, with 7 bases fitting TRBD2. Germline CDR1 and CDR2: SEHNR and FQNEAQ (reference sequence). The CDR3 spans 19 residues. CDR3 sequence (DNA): TGTGCCAGCAGCCCTCCGGGCGGGAGTAAGGTCACGTCCTTCAATGAGCAGTTCTTC. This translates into CASSPPGGSKVTSFNEQFF.

CDR3 sequence (DNA): TGTGCCAGCAGGCAACAGGGTCTACTAGCGCAGTATTTT. This gives the protein CASRQQGLLAQYF. The chain recombines TRBV27 with TRBJ2-3, with TRBD1 as a possible D gene (6 bases). The germline V gene has CDR1 MNHEY and CDR2 SMNVEV (reference sequence). This CDR3 has 13 amino acids. V lost 6 bases to trimming and J lost 10 bases, with 17 bases between them.

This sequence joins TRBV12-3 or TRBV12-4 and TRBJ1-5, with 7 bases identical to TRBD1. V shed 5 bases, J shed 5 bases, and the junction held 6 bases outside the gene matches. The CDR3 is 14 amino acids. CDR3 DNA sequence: TGTGCCAGCAGTCAGACAGGGTTCGATCAGCCCCAGCATTTT. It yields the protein CASSQTGFDQPQHF.

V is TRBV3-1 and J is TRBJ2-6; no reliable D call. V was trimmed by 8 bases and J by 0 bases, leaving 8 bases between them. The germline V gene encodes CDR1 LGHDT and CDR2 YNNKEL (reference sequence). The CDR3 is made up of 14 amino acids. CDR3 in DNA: TGTGCCAGCCGGGTGACCTCTGGGGCCAACGTCCTGACTTTC. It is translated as CASRVTSGANVLTF.

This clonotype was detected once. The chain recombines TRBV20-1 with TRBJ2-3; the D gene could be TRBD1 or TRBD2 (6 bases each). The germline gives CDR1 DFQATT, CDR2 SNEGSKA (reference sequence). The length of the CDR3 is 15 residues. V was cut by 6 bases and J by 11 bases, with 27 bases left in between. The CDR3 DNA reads TGCAGTGCCACCGATGTCGGGGGCACAGGCTTATGGCAGTATTTT. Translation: CSATDVGGTGLWQYF.

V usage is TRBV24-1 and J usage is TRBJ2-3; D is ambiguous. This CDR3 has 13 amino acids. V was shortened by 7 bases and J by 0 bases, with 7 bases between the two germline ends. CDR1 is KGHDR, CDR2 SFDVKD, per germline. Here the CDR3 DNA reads TGTGCCACCAGGGAGCCGAGCACAGATACGCAGTATTTT. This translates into CATREPSTDTQYF.

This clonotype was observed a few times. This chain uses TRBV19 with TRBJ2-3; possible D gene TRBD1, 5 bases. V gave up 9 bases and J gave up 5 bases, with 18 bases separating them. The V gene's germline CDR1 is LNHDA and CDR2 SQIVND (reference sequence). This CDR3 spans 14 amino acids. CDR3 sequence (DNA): TGTGCCAGCCAAAGCGACAGCGCCCAAGATACGCAGTATTTT. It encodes CASQSDSAQDTQYF. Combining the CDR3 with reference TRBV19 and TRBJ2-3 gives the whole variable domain DGGITQSPKYLFRKEGQNVTLSCEQNLNHDAMYWYRQDPGQGLRLIYYSQIVNDFQKGDIAEGYSVSREKKESFPLTVTSAQKNPTAFYLCASQSDSAQDTQYFGPGTRLTVL.

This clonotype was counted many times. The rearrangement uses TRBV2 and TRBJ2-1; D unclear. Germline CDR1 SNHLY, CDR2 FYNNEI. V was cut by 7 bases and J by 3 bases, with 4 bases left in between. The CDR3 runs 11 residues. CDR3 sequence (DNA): TGTGCCAGCAAGGACTACAATGAGCAGTTCTTC. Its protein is CASKDYNEQFF.

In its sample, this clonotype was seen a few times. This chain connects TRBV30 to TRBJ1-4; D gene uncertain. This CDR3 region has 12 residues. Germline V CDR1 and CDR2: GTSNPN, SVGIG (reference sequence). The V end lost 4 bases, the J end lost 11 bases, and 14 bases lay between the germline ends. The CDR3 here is CAWNRLVGKLFF. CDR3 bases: TGTGCCTGGAACAGACTAGTGGGTAAACTGTTTTTT.

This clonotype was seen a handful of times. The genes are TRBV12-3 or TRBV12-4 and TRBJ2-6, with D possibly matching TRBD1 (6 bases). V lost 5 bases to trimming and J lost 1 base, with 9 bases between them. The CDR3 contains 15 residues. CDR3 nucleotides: TGTGCCAGCAGTAACGGACAGTCTGGGGCCAACGTCCTGACTTTC. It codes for CASSNGQSGANVLTF.

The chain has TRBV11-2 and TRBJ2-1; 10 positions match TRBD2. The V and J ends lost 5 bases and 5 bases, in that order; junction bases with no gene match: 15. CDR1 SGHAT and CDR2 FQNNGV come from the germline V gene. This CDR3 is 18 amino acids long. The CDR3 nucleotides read TGTGCCAGCAGCCCTGGGGCGCTAGCGGGAGTATATGACAATGAGCAGTTCTTC. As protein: CASSPGALAGVYDNEQFF.

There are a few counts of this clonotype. CDR3 region: CASSFRQGNTEAFF. The CDR3 nucleotides are TGTGCCAGCAGTTTTCGACAGGGGAACACTGAAGCTTTCTTT. The genes are TRBV27 and TRBJ1-1; 7 bases are a match to TRBD1. Losses at the gene ends were 3 bases for V and 1 base for J; bases not matched to a gene: 2. Germline assignment: CDR1 MNHEY and CDR2 SMNVEV (reference sequence). CDR3 length equals 14 residues.

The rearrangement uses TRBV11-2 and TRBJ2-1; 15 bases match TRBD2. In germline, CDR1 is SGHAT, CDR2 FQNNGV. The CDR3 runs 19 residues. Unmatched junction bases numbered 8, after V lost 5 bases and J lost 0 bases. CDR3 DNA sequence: TGTGCCAGCAGCGATCCGGGACTAGCGGGGGGCACCTCCTACAATGAGCAGTTCTTC. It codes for CASSDPGLAGGTSYNEQFF. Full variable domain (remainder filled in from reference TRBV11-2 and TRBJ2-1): EAGVAQSPRYKIIEKRQSVAFWCNPISGHATLYWYQQILGQGPKLLIQFQNNGVVDDSQLPKDRFSAERLKGVDSTLKIQPAKLEDSAVYLCASSDPGLAGGTSYNEQFFGPGTRLTVL.

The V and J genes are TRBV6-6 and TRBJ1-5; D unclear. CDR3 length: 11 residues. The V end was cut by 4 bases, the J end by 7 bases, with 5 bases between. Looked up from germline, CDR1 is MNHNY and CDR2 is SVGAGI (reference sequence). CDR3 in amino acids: CASSSEQPQHF. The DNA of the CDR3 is TGTGCCAGCAGTTCCGAACAGCCCCAGCATTTT.

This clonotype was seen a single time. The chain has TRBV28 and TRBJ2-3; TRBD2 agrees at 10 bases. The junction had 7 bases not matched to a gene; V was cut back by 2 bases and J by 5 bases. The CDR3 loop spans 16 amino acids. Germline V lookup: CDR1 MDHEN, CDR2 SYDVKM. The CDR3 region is CASSLVGIAGGDTQYF. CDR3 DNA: TGTGCCAGCAGTTTAGTGGGAATAGCGGGGGGAGATACGCAGTATTTT.

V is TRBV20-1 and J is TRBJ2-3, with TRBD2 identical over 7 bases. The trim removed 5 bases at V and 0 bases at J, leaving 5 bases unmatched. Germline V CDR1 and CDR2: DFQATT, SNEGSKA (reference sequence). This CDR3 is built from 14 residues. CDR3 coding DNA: TGCAGTGCTCACAGCGGGACTAGCACAGATACGCAGTATTTT. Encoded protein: CSAHSGTSTDTQYF.

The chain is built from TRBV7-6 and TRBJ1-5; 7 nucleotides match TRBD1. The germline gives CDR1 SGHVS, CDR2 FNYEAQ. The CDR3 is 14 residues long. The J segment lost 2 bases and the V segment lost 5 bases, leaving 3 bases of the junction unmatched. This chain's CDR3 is CASSLDRGNQPQHF. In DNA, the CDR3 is TGTGCCAGCAGCCTCGACAGGGGCAATCAGCCCCAGCATTTT. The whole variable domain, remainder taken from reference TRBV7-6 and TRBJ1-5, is GAGVSQSPRYKVTKRGQDVALRCDPISGHVSLYWYRQALGQGPEFLTYFNYEAQQDKSGLPNDRFSAERPEGSISTLTIQRTEQRDSAMYRCASSLDRGNQPQHFGDGTRLSIL.

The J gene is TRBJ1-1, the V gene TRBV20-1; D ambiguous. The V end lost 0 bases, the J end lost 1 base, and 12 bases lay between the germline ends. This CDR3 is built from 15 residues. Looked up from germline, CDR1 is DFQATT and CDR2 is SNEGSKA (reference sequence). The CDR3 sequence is CSARDPRPENTEAFF. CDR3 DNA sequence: TGCAGTGCTAGAGACCCTCGGCCCGAGAACACTGAAGCTTTCTTT.

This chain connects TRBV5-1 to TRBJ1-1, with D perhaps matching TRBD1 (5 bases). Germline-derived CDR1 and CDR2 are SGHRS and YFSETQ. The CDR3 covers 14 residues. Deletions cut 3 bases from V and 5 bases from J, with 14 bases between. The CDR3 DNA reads TGCGCCAGCAGCTCCCTATTGACAGCGACTGAAGCTTTCTTT. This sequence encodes CASSSLLTATEAFF. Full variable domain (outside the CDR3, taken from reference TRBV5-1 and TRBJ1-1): KAGVTQTPRYLIKTRGQQVTLSCSPISGHRSVSWYQQTPGQGLQFLFEYFSETQRNKGNFPGRFSGRQFSNSRSEMNVSTLELGDSALYLCASSSLLTATEAFFGQGTRLTVV.

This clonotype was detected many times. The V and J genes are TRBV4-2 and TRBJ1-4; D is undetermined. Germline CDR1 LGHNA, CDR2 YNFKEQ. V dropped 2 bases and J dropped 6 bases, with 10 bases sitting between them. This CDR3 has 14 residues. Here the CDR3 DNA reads TGTGCCAGCAGCCAATTGGGGTCACATGAAAAACTGTTTTTT. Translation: CASSQLGSHEKLFF.

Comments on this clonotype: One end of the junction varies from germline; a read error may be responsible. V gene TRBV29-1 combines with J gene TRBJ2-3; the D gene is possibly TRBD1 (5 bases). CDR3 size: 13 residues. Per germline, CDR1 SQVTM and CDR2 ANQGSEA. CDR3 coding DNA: TGCAGCGTTGAACAGGGAAGCACAGATACGCTGTATTTT. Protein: CSVEQGSTDTLYF.

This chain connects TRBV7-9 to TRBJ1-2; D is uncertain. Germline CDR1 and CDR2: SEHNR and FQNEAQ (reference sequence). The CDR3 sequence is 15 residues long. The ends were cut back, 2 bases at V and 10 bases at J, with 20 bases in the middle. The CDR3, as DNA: TGTGCCAGCAGCTTATCCAACGGGCCTGCTCGGGTCTACACCTTC. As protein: CASSLSNGPARVYTF. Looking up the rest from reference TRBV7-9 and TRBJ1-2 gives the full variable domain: DTGVSQNPRHKITKRGQNVTFRCDPISEHNRLYWYRQTLGQGPEFLTYFQNEAQLEKSRLLSDRFSAERPKGSFSTLEIQRTEQGDSAMYLCASSLSNGPARVYTFGSGTRLTVV.